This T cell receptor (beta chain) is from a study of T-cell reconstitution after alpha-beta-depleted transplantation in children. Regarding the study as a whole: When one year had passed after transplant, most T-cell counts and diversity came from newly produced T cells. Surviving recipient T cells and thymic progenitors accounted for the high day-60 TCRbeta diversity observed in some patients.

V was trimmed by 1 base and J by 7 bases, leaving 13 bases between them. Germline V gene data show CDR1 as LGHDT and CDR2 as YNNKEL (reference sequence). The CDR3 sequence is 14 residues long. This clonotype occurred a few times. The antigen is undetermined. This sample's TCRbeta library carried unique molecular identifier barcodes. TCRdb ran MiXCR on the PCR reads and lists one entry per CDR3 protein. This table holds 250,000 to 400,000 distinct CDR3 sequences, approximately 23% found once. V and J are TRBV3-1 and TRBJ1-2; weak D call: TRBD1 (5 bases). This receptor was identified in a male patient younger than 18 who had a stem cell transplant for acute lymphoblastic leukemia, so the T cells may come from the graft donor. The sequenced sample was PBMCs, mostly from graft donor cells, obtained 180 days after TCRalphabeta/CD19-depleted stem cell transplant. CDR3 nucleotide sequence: TGTGCCAGCAGCCAAGCGGGTGGGGGATTTGGCTACACCTTC. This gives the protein CASSQAGGGFGYTF.